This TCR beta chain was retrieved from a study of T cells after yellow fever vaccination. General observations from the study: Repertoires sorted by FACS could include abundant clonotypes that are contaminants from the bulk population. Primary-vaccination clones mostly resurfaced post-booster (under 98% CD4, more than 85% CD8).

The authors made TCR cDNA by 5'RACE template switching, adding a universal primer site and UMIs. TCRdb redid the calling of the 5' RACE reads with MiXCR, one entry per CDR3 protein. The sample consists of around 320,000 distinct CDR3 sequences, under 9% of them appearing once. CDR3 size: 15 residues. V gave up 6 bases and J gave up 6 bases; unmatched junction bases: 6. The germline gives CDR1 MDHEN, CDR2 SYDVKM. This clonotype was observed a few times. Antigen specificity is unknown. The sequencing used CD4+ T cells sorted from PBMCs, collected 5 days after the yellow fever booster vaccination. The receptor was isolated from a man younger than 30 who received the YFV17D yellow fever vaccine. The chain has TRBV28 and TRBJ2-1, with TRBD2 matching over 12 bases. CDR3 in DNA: TGTGCCAGCAGCTCTCCTAGCGGGGGGGCCAATGAGCAGTTCTTC. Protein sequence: CASSSPSGGANEQFF.